The following is a TCR beta chain sequence with its context. This record belongs to a study of blood T cell repertoires in COVID-19. Study context: From the United States, Italy and Spain came samples of acute and convalescent COVID-19.

This CDR3 contains 16 residues. Germline CDR1 reads MNHEY; CDR2 reads SMNVEV (reference sequence). V was pared by 7 bases and J by 5 bases, with 9 bases of the junction left unmatched. TCRdb's copy holds only in-frame clones and misses some; the assay was immunoSEQ multiplex PCR. The sample yields about 140,000 clones, 87% seen once. This chain connects TRBV27 to TRBJ2-3; 13 bases line up with TRBD2. The sequence was obtained from a man in his 60s who had recovered from COVID-19. Material: PBMCs or T cells enriched from blood (not recorded which). CDR3 sequence reads: CASTALAGGPGDTQYF. In DNA, the CDR3 is TGTGCCAGCACGGCACTAGCGGGGGGGCCGGGAGATACGCAGTATTTT.